This TCR beta chain was recovered during a study of early T cells in non-severe SARS-CoV-2 infection. Study background: The sequenced material was bulk RNA from unsorted whole blood, and its chains were unpaired.

Worth noting for this clonotype: Its specificity is not known.

This CDR3 is 15 amino acids long. V shed 0 bases and J 4 bases; nucleotides not matched to a gene: 5. CDR1 and CDR2 from the germline V gene are WNHNN and SYGVQD (reference sequence). Individual cDNA molecules received unique molecular identifiers during library preparation. MiXCR, run by TCRdb on the 5' RACE reads, gives a single entry per CDR3 protein. The data contain about 25,000 distinct CDR3 sequences, about 5.5% of them singletons. Study results and caveats: Anti-spike CD8 responses were favored by VDJdb matching, which missed private and CD4 specificities.

This TCR derives from an adult who was a healthcare worker with PCR-confirmed SARS-CoV-2 infection or an uninfected control (not recorded which). The genes are TRBV10-1 and TRBJ2-5; 7 bases agree with TRBD2. Material for sequencing was whole blood. The CDR3 reads CASSESGGAGETQYF. The DNA for the CDR3 is TGCGCCAGCAGTGAGTCGGGAGGGGCCGGAGAGACCCAGTACTTC.